This T cell receptor beta chain was recovered during a study of T cell repertoires in ileal Crohn's disease. The time point is: neoterminal ileum biopsy at postoperative endoscopy, about 6 months after surgery. Produced via immunoSEQ multiplex PCR; TCRdb's table is partial and in-frame only. The sample consists of about 62,000 clones, 70% to 90% of them appearing once. Trimming shortened V by 5 bases and J by 2 bases, and 9 bases separated the two germline ends. Germline loops: CDR1 LNHDA, CDR2 SQIVND (reference sequence). This CDR3 is 14 amino acids long. The gene calls are TRBV19 and TRBJ1-4; D ambiguous. This TCR was recovered from an adult with Crohn's disease. The sample consisted of ileal tissue. The CDR3 region has the DNA TGTGCCAGTAGTCACAGTGCGACTAATGAAAAACTGTTTTTT. Residues: CASSHSATNEKLFF.